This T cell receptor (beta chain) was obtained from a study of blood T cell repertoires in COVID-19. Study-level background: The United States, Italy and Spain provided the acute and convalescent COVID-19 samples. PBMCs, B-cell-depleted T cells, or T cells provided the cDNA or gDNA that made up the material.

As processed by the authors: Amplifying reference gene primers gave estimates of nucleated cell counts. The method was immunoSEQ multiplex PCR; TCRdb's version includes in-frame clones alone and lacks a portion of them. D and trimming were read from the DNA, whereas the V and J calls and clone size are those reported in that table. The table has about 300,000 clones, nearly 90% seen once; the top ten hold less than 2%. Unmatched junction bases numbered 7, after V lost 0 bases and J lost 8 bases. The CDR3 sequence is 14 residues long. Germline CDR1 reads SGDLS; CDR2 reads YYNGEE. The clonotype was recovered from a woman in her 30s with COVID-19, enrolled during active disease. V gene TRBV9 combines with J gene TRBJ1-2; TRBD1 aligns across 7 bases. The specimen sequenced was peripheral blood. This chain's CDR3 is CASSVVPGGTGYTF. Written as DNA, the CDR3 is TGTGCCAGCAGCGTAGTTCCAGGGGGGACGGGCTACACCTTC.